This T cell receptor (beta chain) was retrieved from a study of cytomegalovirus exposure and HLA in healthy donors (dated by TCRdb to 2016 to 2017). Notes on the research overall: An earlier analysis of about 560 of the donors reported about 280 Gb of sequence data and 117 million unique TCR beta sequences obtained from 180 million or so T cells. About 300 gigabases of sequencing data and approximately 92 million unique TCR sequences made up an early release that covered around 640 HLA-typed donors. Of the approximately 400 genotyped donors, approximately 83% fell in the genetic ancestry cluster associated with self-reported Caucasian donors. The study aimed to test whether cataloging public T cell receptors could reveal signatures of past pathogen exposure. The study profiled the T cell repertoires of about 720 subjects by immunosequencing and related them to cytomegalovirus serostatus. A separate validation cohort of about 110 different subjects was used in addition to the roughly 620-subject first cohort. To predict cytomegalovirus infection status, the study combined high-throughput TCR immunosequencing, statistical association of individual TCRs with disease status, and machine learning. A later analysis re-analyzed previously published TCR beta repertoires from roughly 630 donors and added high-resolution HLA genotyping to study TCR occurrence patterns. Rather than using new phenotypic data, the later analysis identified candidate immune exposures from TCR beta sequences and from how often those sequences occurred across donors. An earlier analysis of some 600 of the donors applied high-throughput TCR beta sequencing to assess whether each TCR beta V gene segment acted as functional or pseudogenic. Alongside the repertoire data, information on donor age, sex, ethnicity and CMV serostatus was compiled. A later genetic analysis used genome-wide SNP genotypes for 398 of the 666 donors, treating that subset as a discovery cohort. Every repertoire in the discovery cohort had been generated on one and the same sequencing platform. HLA typing covered class I and class II loci at four-digit resolution. The number of donors typed differed by locus, with about 629-640 for A, B, C, DRB1 and DQB1, 522 for DQA1, 606 for DPA1, and roughly 450 for DPB1. About five DR-DQ haplotypes were treated as single units for association and clustering because of strong linkage in the cohort. Among around 400 genotyped donors of the cohort, an average of around 250,000 unique TCR beta nucleotide sequences was sequenced per donor, of which about 18% were non-productive. Broader findings and caveats from the paper: In both the original and validation cohorts, the classifier was reported to diagnose cytomegalovirus status with high specificity and sensitivity. A cluster of highly shared sequence variants was judged likely to represent a technical artifact of the sequencing pipeline. Because HLA typing was missing for some donors at each locus, association tests included only the typed subset. Three of the identified cytomegalovirus-associated TCR beta chains were confirmed in vitro to be specific for cytomegalovirus antigens. At a false discovery rate of 0.05, a later analysis linked roughly 17,000 TCR beta sequences to specific HLA alleles. In an earlier analysis of several hundred of the donors, most TCR beta V segments were observed in productive rearrangements about 90% or about 30% of the time, broadly matching IMGT annotations. Some IMGT-functional V segments, including TRBV6-2 and TRBV6-3, could not be told apart with the 87-base-pair reads, so those segments were excluded. The study listed 150 to 200 TCR beta chains as associated with cytomegalovirus. Roughly uniform sequencing depth across donors was assumed in presence/absence analyses, although this assumption may not hold. A further reported finding was that TCR beta sequences accurately predicted the HLA-A and HLA-B alleles for most subjects in the first cohort. Because counts were too low, around 18 rarely observed V segments, including chromosome 9 orphons, were left out of the earlier analysis of a few hundred of the donors. In a later genetic analysis, a missense DCLRE1C variant was associated with V-gene and J-gene trimming of TCR beta chains, and the association was replicated in an independent cohort. The cohort was sequenced for TCR beta chains only, and without alpha or paired-chain data the features that could be detected were limited. In a later genetic analysis, fewer N-insertions in productive TCRs were reported among donors in an Asian-associated ancestry cluster than the approximately 670-donor mean. Linkage disequilibrium might explain the correlated functional status among segregating V segments, but an unknown experimental factor could not be excluded. Across donors, most TCR sequences were observed very rarely, whereas some public TCRs were present in many individuals. When HLA alleles, especially DR and DQ, strongly co-occurred, TCR associations were difficult to assign to individual alleles. CMV serostatus was the only immune exposure information available for the cohort. According to a later analysis, TCR association rates differed among HLA loci, with DRB1 alleles showing the most associated TCRs and HLA-C alleles showing the fewest. A later analysis found that most CMV-associated TCR beta chains appeared HLA-restricted, with HLA associations seemingly driven largely by CMV exposure. The authors suggested that the approach could potentially be extended to other disease states and immunological phenotypes. A later analysis reported that several top co-occurrence clusters appeared linked to parvovirus B19, influenza, CMV and Epstein-Barr virus. A later analysis found that HLA-associated TCR beta chains were more clonally expanded and had lower generation probabilities than equally common non-associated chains.

In total, 666 healthy bone marrow donors made up the cohort. At the time of sampling, all cohort members were nominally healthy, though unrecorded immune exposures were likely present. The donor tested CMV seropositive, placing the donor among the 250 to 350 seropositive members of the cohort. Every donor gave a peripheral blood sample, and the peripheral blood mononuclear cells from that sample were used for TCR beta sequencing. The Qiagen DNeasy Blood Extraction Kit was used to extract genomic DNA from the blood cell samples. From its cysteine to its phenylalanine, the CDR3 spans 15 amino acids. The retained sequence is limited to the CDR3, 45 bases, with the frame set at the first base. V is pruned by 1 base and J by 8 bases, leaving 8 bases of the junction without a gene match. The germline V gene specifies SQVTM as CDR1 and ANQGSEA as CDR2. Receptor libraries were prepared by the immunoSEQ multiplex PCR assay. The multiplex PCR relied on a mix of 60 forward primers for TCR Vbeta segments and 13 reverse primers for TCR Jbeta segments. A multiplex PCR assay on genomic DNA amplified the CDR3 region of rearranged TCR beta genes. On the Illumina HiSeq System, the amplified TCR beta libraries were sequenced as 87-base-pair reads. On the authors' methods: A later analysis counted some 80 million unique TCR beta chains across the 690 or so repertoires, and some 11 million of these chains were shared by at least two donors. A nearest-neighbor algorithm error-corrected the raw reads and collapsed the reads into unique sequences, merging closely related sequences to remove PCR and sequencing errors. Alignment of CDR3 sequences to IMGT reference sequences was used to assign V, D and J gene segments. Each retained sequence needed at least a six-nucleotide match to both a V gene segment and a J gene segment. A rearrangement was called productive if the CDR3 had no stop codons and remained in frame with V and J, and every other rearrangement was called non-productive. Following IMGT convention, CDR3 was defined as the stretch from the second conserved V-encoded cysteine to the conserved J-encoded phenylalanine. The earlier analysis of about 590 of the donors excluded sequences that lacked an unambiguous match to a single V gene segment. An earlier analysis of a few hundred of the donors classified V segments as functional when productive rearrangements were above 56.7% and as segregating when the standard deviation between donors was above 5%. To diagnose cytomegalovirus status from the catalog of TCR beta chain sequences, a statistical classification framework was built. V and J gene assignment, in a later analysis, came from comparing TCR nucleotide sequences with IMGT/GENE-DB human TR gene sequences. A later analysis assigned CDR3 sequences and most-parsimonious VDJ recombination scenarios with the TCRdist pipeline. A later analysis defined each TCR beta chain by its CDR3 amino acid sequence plus V-gene family, and excluded reads lacking a unique V-gene family. In a later analysis, 550 to 650 highly shared, low-generation-probability nucleotide sequences were removed to address suspected cross-contamination and a sequencing artifact. A later analysis calculated a clonal expansion index for each public chain from normalized within-repertoire ranks of inferred template counts. In a later analysis, generation probabilities were computed with a VDJ recombination model fitted to out-of-frame rearrangements, and the resulting probabilities were checked against IGoR. A later analysis scored TCR-TCR, TCR-HLA and TCR-CMV co-occurrence with hypergeometric tests, applying a repertoire-size bias correction to TCR pairs. A later analysis estimated false discovery rates by permuting HLA or CMV assignments 20 times. A later analysis grouped co-occurring TCRs with DBSCAN, adding TCRdist sequence similarity when clustering within HLA-allele-positive subsets. Repertoires with fewer than 30,000 or more than 120,000 public chains, plus five repertoires with anomalous nucleotide sharing, were excluded from co-occurrence clustering. TCRdb holds this immuneACCESS table with in-frame rearrangements only. Some clones are missing; in checked studies, unresolved V genes explain under half, and the rest has no known cause. The DNA was the basis for D and trimming; V, J and clone size are from that table. This sample comprises 150,000 to 200,000 clones, just under 80% of them detected only once. The top ten clones comprise about 9.7% of the sample.

This clone was found a few times. Its antigen is unknown. Per-base qualities were not stored, and no clone one base away is much larger. The sequencing sample was made of PBMCs. This chain joins TRBV29-1 to TRBJ2-2, and TRBD2 matches 9 of the central bases. The source is a man between 18 and 35 years old in good health and CMV-seropositive. The DNA sequence is as follows: TGCAGCGTTGAAGTGGGGGTGCGGGAGGGGGGGGAGCTGTTTTTT. Translated, it gives CSVEVGVREGGELFF.